Presented here are 2 T cell receptor beta chains from one specimen sequenced in a study of cytomegalovirus exposure and HLA in healthy donors. Primers: 60 Vbeta forward and 13 Jbeta reverse. The repertoire was sequenced with immunoSEQ multiplex PCR; TCRdb's copy has only in-frame clones and lacks some. Of 200,000 or so clones listed, 80% to 85% are singletons. The sequenced material came from PBMCs. The receptors shown here come from a woman between 45 and 65 years old in good health and CMV-seropositive.

The V and J genes are TRBV13 and TRBJ2-3, with 10 nucleotides matching TRBD2. The CDR3 is made up of 19 amino acids. V was clipped by 5 bases and J by 0 bases; unmatched bases: 14. The germline V gene has CDR1 PRHDT and CDR2 FYEKMQ (reference sequence). CDR3 sequence (DNA): TGTGCCAGCAGCATCCCGGGCCTGGCGACTAGCGGGAGCACAGATACGCAGTATTTT. Translated, it gives CASSIPGLATSGSTDTQYF. Based on the CDR3 plus reference TRBV13 and TRBJ2-3, the full variable domain is AAGVIQSPRHLIKEKRETATLKCYPIPRHDTVYWYQQGPGQDPQFLISFYEKMQSDKGSIPDRFSAQQFSDYHSELNMSSLELGDSALYFCASSIPGLATSGSTDTQYFGPGTRLTVL.

The chain has TRBV2 and TRBJ1-4; the match to TRBD1 covers 7 bases. V dropped 6 bases and J dropped 6; count of bases not matched to a gene: 7. The CDR3 loop spans 14 amino acids. The germline CDR1 and CDR2 sequences are SNHLY and FYNNEI. Here the CDR3 DNA reads TGTGCCAGCAGGGTACAGGGGTGGTATGAAAAACTGTTTTTT. Amino acid sequence: CASRVQGWYEKLFF.